This T cell receptor beta chain originates from a study of blood T cell repertoires in COVID-19. Study information: In each case, the material was cDNA or gDNA derived from T cells, B-cell-depleted T cells, or PBMCs.

Germline CDR1 reads LNHDA; CDR2 reads SQIVND (reference sequence). V lost 3 bases to trimming and J lost 8 bases; unmatched junction nucleotides: 7. The CDR3 length is 15 residues. Only in-frame clones appear in the TCRdb table, and some are missing; sequencing was by immunoSEQ multiplex PCR. The repertoire holds tens of thousands of clones, 82% seen once, with around 13% in the top ten. The chain links TRBV19 to TRBJ1-4; 9 bases fit TRBD1. The sample consisted of peripheral blood. The sequence was obtained from an elderly woman with acute or convalescent COVID-19. DNA for the CDR3: TGTGCCAGTAGTATCGGGGACAGGGTTGAGGAAAAACTGTTTTTT. This codes for CASSIGDRVEEKLFF.